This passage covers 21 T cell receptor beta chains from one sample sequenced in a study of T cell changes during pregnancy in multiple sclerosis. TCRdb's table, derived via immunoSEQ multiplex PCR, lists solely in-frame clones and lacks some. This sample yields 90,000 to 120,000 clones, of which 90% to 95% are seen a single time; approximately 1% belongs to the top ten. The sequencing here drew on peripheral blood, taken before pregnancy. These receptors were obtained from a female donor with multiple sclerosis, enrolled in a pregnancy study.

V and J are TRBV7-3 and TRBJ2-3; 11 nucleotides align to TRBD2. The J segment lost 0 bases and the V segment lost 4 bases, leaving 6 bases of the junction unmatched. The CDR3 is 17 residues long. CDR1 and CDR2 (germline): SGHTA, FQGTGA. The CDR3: CASSWGLADASTDTQYF. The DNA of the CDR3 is TGTGCCAGCAGCTGGGGACTAGCGGATGCTAGCACAGATACGCAGTATTTT.

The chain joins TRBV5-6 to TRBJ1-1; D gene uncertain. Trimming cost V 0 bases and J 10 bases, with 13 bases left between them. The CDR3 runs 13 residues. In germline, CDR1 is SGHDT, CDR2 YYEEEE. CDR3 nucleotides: TGTGCCAGCAGCTTGGGATTTTCCACTTCAGCTTTCTTT. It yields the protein CASSLGFSTSAFF.

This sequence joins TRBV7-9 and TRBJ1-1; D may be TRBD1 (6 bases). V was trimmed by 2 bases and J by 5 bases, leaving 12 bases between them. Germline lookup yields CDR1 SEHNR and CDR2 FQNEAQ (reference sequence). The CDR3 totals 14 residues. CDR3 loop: CASSLSQGWTEAFF. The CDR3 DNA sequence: TGTGCCAGCAGCTTAAGTCAGGGGTGGACTGAAGCTTTCTTT.

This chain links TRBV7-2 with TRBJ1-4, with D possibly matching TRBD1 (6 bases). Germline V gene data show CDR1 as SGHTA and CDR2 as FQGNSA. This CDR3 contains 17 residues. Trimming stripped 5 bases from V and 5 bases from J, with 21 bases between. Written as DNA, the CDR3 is TGTGCCAGCAGCCAGACCTTTCCTGGGGGCCTAAATGAAAAACTGTTTTTT. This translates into CASSQTFPGGLNEKLFF.

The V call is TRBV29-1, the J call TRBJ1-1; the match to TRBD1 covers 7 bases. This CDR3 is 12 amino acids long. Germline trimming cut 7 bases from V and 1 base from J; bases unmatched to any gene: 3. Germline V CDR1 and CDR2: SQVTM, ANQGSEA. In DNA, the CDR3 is TGCAGCGGCCGGGACAGGAACACTGAAGCTTTCTTT. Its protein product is CSGRDRNTEAFF.

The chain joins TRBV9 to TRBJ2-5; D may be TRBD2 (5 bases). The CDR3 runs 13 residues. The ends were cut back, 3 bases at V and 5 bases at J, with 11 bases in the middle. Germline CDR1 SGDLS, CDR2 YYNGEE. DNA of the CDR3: TGTGCCAGCAGCGGCGCGGGCTCTGAGACCCAGTACTTC. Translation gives CASSGAGSETQYF.

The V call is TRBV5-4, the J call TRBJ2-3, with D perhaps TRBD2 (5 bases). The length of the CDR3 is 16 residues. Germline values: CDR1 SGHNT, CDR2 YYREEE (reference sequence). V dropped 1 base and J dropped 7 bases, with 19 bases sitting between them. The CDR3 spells CASSLPILGEKHTQYF. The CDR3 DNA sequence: TGTGCCAGCAGCTTGCCCATTCTGGGAGAGAAGCATACGCAGTATTTT.

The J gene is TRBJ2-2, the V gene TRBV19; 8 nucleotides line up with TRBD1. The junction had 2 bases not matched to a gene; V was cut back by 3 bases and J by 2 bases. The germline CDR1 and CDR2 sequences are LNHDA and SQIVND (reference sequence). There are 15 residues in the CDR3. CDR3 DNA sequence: TGTGCCAGTAGTATCGGACAGGGAAACACCGGGGAGCTGTTTTTT. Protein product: CASSIGQGNTGELFF.

The CDR3 loop reads CASSGLLVNNEQFF. The DNA of the CDR3 is TGTGCCAGCAGTGGGTTACTAGTCAACAATGAGCAGTTCTTC. This rearrangement joins TRBV27 to TRBJ2-1; TRBD2 is a possible D gene (5 bases). Germline CDR1 and CDR2: MNHEY and SMNVEV (reference sequence). V was trimmed by 5 bases and J by 5 bases, leaving 13 bases between them. This CDR3 is built from 14 residues.

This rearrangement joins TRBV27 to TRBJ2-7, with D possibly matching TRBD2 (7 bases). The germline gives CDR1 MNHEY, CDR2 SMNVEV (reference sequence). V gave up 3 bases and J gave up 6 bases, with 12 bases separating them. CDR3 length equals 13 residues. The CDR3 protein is CASSFGGASEQYF. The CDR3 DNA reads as TGTGCCAGCAGTTTTGGGGGGGCGAGCGAGCAGTACTTC.

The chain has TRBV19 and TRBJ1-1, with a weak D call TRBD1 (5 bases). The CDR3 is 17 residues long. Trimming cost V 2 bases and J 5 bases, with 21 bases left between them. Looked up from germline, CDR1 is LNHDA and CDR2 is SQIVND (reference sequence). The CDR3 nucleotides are TGTGCCAGTAGTATATCGTCTCGAGGGGCGGGGAGGACTGAAGCTTTCTTT. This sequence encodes CASSISSRGAGRTEAFF.

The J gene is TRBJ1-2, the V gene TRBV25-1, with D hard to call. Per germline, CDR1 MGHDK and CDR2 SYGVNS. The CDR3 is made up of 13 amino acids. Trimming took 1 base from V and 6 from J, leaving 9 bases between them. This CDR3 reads CASSEFGGNGYTF. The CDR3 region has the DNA TGTGCCAGCAGTGAATTCGGAGGGAATGGCTACACCTTC.

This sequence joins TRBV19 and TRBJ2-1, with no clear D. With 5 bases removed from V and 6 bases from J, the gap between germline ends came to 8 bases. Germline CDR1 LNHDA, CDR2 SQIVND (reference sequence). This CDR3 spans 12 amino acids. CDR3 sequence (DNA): TGTGCCAGTAGTGCCGGGTCCAATGAGCAGTTCTTC. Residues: CASSAGSNEQFF.

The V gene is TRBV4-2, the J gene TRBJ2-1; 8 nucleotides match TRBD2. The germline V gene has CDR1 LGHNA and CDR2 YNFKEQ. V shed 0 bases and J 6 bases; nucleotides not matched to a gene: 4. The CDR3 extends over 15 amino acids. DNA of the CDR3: TGTGCCAGCAGCCAAGATCTAGCGGGTAGCAATGAGCAGTTCTTC. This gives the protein CASSQDLAGSNEQFF.

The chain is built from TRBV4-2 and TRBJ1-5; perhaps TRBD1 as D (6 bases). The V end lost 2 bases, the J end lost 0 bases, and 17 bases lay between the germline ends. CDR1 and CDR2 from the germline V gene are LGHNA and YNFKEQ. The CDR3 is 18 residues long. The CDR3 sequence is CASSQKKATGYSNQPQHF. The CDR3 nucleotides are TGTGCCAGCAGCCAAAAAAAGGCGACAGGTTATAGCAATCAGCCCCAGCATTTT.

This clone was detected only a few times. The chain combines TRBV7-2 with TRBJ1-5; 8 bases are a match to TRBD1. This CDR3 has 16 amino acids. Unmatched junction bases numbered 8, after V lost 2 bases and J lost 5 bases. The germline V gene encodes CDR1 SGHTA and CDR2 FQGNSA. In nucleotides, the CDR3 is TGTGCCAGCAGCTTATTGATGGGACAGGATGATCAGCCCCAGCATTTT. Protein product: CASSLLMGQDDQPQHF.

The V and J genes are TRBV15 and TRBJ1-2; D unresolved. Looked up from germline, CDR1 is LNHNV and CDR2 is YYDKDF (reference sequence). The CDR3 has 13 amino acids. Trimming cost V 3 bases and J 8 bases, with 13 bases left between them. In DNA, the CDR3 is TGTGCCACCAGCAGTTACGGGAACACCGGCTACACCTTC. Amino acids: CATSSYGNTGYTF.

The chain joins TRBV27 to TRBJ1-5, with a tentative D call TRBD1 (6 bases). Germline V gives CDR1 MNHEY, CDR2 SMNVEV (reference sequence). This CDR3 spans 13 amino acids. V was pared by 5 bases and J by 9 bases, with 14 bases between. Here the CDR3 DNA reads TGTGCCAGCAGTCCCACGGACAGTCGGCCCCAGCATTTT. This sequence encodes CASSPTDSRPQHF.

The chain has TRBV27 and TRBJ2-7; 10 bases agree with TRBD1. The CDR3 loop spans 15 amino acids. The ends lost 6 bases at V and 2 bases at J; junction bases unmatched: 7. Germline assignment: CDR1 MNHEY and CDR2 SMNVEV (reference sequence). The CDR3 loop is CASRFAGTGAYEQYF. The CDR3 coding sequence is TGTGCCAGCAGGTTCGCAGGGACAGGGGCCTACGAGCAGTACTTC.

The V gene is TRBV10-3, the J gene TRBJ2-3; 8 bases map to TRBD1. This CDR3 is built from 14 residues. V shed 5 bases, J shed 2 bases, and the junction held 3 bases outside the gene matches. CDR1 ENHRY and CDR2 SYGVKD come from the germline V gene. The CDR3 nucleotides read TGTGCCATCAGTTGGACAGGGAACACAGATACGCAGTATTTT. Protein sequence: CAISWTGNTDTQYF.

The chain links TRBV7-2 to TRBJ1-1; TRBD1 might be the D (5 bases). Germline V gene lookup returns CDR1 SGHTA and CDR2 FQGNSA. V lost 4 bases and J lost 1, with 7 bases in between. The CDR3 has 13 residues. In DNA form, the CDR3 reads TGTGCCAGCAGCTCTACAGGGAACACTGAAGCTTTCTTT. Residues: CASSSTGNTEAFF.